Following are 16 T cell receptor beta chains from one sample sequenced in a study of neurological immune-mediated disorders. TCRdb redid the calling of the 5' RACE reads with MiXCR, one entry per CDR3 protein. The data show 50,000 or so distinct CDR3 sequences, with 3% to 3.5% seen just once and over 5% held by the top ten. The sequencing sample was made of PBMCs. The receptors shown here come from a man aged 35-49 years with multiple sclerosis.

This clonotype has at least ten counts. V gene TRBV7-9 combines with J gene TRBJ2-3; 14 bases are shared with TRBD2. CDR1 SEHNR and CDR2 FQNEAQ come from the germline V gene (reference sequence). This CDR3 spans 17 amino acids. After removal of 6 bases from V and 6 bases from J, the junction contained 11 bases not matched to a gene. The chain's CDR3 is CASSLPGLAGDLDTQYF. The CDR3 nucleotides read TGTGCCAGCAGTTTGCCGGGACTAGCGGGGGACTTGGATACGCAGTATTTT.

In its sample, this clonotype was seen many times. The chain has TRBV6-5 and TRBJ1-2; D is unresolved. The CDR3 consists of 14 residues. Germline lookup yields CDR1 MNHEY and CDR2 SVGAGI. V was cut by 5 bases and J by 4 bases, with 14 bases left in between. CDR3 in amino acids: CASSPAAGLYGYTF. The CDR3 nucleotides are TGTGCCAGCAGTCCCGCGGCGGGCCTCTATGGCTACACCTTC.

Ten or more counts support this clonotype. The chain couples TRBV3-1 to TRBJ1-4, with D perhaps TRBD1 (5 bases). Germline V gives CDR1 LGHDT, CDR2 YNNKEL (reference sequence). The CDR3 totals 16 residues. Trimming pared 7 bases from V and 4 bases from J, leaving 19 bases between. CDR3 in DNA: TGTGCCAGCACAGAGGGAGGGGTTGATGGTAATGAAAAACTGTTTTTT. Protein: CASTEGGVDGNEKLFF.

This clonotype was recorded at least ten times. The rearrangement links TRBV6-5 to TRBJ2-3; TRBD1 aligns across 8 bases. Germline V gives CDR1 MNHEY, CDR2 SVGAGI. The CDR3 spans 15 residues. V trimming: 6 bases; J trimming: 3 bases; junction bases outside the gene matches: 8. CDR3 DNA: TGTGCCAGCAGCCCCCGGACAGGGTCTACAGATACGCAGTATTTT. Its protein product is CASSPRTGSTDTQYF.

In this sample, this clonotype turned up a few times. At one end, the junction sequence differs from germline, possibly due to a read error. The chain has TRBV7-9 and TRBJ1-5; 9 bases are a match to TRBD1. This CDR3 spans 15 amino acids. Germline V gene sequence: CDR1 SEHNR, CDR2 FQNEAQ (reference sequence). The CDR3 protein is CASSLTGGGNQPQNF. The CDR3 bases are TGTGCCAGCAGCCTGACAGGGGGAGGTAATCAGCCCCAGAATTTT.

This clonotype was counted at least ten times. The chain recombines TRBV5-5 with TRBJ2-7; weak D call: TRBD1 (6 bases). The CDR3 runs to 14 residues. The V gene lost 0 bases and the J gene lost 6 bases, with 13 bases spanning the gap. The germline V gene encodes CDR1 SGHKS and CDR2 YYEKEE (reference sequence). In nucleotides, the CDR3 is TGTGCCAGCAGCTTGGGTACTACAGGGACCGAGCAGTACTTC. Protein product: CASSLGTTGTEQYF.

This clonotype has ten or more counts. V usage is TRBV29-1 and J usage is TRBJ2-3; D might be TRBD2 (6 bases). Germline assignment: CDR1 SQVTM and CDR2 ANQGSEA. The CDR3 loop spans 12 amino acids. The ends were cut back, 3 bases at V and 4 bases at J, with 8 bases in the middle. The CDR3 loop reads CSVDASADTQYF. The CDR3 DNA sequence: TGCAGCGTTGACGCTAGCGCAGATACGCAGTATTTT.

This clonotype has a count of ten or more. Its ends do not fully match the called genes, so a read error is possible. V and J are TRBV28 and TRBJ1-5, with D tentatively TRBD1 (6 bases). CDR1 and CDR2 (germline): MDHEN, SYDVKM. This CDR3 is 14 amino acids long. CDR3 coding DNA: TGTGCCAGCCGAGCCGGGGGCGATGGGCAGCCCCAGAATTTT. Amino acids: CASRAGGDGQPQNF.

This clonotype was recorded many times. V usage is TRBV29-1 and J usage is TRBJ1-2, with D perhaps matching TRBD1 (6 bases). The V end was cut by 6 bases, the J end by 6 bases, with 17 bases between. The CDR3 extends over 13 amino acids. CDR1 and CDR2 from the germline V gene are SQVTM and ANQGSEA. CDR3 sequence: CSVQGISWDGYTF. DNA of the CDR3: TGCAGCGTACAGGGTATCTCTTGGGATGGCTACACCTTC.

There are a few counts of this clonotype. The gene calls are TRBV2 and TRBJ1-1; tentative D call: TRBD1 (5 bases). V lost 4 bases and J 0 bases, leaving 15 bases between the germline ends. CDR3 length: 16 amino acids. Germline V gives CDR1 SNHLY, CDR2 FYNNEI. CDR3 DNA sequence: TGTGCCAGCAGTGTGGGGCTGGAGCGCATGAACACTGAAGCTTTCTTT. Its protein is CASSVGLERMNTEAFF.

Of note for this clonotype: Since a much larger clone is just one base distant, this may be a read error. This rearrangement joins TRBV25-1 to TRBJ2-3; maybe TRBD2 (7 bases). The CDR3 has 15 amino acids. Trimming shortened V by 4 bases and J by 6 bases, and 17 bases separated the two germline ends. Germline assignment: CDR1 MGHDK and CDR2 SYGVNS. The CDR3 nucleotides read TGTGCCAGCAGTGGCGGGGGCACTGGTAAGGATACGCAGTATTTT. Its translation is CASSGGGTGKDTQYF.

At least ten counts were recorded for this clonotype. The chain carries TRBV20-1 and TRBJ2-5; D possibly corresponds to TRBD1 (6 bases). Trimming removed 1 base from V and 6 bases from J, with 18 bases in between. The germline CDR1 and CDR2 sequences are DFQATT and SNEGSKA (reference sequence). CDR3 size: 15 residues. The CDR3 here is CSARVLGAIVKTQYF. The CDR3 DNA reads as TGCAGTGCTAGAGTTCTGGGGGCCATCGTGAAGACCCAGTACTTC.

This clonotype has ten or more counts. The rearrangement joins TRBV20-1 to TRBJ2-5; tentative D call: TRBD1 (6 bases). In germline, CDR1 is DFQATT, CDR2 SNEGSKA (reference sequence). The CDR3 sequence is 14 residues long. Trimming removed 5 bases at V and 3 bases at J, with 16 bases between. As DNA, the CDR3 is TGCAGTGCTCGTCAGCGATACAGGGAAGAGACCCAGTACTTC. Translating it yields CSARQRYREETQYF.

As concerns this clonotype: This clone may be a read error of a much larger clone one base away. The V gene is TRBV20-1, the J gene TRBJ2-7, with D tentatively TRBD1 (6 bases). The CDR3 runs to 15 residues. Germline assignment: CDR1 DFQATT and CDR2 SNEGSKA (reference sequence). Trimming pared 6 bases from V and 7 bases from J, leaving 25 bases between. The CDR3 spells CSAEETGNAIQEQYF. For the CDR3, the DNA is TGCAGTGCAGAGGAGACAGGTAACGCGATCCAAGAGCAGTACTTC.

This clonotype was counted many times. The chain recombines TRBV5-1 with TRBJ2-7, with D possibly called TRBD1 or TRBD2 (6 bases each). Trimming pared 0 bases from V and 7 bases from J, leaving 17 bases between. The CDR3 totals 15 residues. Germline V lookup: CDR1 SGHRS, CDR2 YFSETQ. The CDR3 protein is CASSLDRGQGREQYF. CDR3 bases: TGCGCCAGCAGCTTGGATCGGGGCCAGGGGAGGGAGCAGTACTTC.

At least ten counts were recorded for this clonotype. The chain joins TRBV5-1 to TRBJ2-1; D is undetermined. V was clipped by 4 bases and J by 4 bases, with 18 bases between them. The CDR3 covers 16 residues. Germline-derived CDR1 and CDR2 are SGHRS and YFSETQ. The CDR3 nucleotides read TGCGCCAGCAGCCCACAGCTTACTACAACTTACAATGAGCAGTTCTTC. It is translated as CASSPQLTTTYNEQFF.